This T cell receptor (beta chain) came from a study of cytomegalovirus exposure and HLA in healthy donors. PCR amplification relied on 60 Vbeta primers (plus 13 Jbeta primers). Data came from immunoSEQ multiplex PCR; TCRdb stores just in-frame clones and leaves some out. The sample yields 150,000 to 200,000 clones, roughly 79% seen once. The source material was PBMCs. The sequence was obtained from a man aged 30-40 years in good health and CMV-seronegative.

The CDR3 sequence: CASSQERASKETQYF. In DNA form, the CDR3 reads TGTGCCAGCAGCCAAGAGAGAGCGAGCAAAGAGACCCAGTACTTC. This chain uses TRBV4-2 with TRBJ2-5; D call uncertain. V was clipped by 0 bases and J by 3 bases, with 11 bases between them. The CDR3 sequence is 15 residues long. CDR1 is LGHNA and CDR2 is YNFKEQ in the germline V gene.